The source of this T cell receptor (beta chain) is a study of cytomegalovirus exposure and HLA in healthy donors. Separate from the roughly 710-subject first cohort, the roughly 120-subject validation cohort was the one that the donors belonged to. Sequencing was performed with immunoSEQ multiplex PCR; in TCRdb, only in-frame clones are kept and a portion is missing. This table holds over 200,000 clones, 65% to 85% found once. Study-level results: Cytomegalovirus-associated status was assigned to about 180 TCR beta chains.

A word on this clone: Antigen unknown.

Germline trimming cut 5 bases from V and 0 bases from J; bases unmatched to any gene: 5. This CDR3 comprises 15 residues. Looked up from germline, CDR1 is SGHTA and CDR2 is FQGNSA. Sequencing input: PBMCs. The chain employs TRBV7-2 and TRBJ2-5; TRBD1 matches at 8 bases. The sequence was collected from a woman aged 30 to 39 in good health and CMV-seropositive. CDR3 in DNA: TGTGCCAGCAGCAAGGGACAGGCGAACCAAGAGACCCAGTACTTC. Residues: CASSKGQANQETQYF.